The present T cell receptor beta chain was sequenced within a study of radiotherapy plus CTLA-4 blockade in lung cancer. Background on the study: Of all patients, around 19% responded objectively and roughly 31% showed disease control. The study, taken as a whole, reports: Reports identified early blood T cell clone dynamics, with interferon-beta, as the best response predictor. In blood, TCR clones derived from the tumor expanded after radiotherapy plus ipilimumab.

Treatment of patients with chemo-refractory metastatic non-small-cell lung cancer consisted of focal radiation plus CTLA-4 blockade with ipilimumab. Trimming took 6 bases from V and 7 from J; bases not matched to a gene: 7. The germline V gene has CDR1 MNHNY and CDR2 SVGAGI (reference sequence). The CDR3 is 14 residues long. Data came from immunoSEQ multiplex PCR; TCRdb stores just in-frame clones and leaves some out. Among tens of thousands of clones listed, about four fifths were seen once. This clone was observed a single time. What it recognizes is unknown. The sample was peripheral blood, taken from a patient treated with radiotherapy plus ipilimumab. J is TRBJ2-1 and V is TRBV6-6; 9 bases agree with TRBD2. This receptor was taken from a human donor with non-small cell lung cancer that progressed on radiotherapy plus ipilimumab. The CDR3 region is CASRGGRAVNEQFF. CDR3 nucleotides: TGTGCCAGCAGGGGCGGGAGGGCCGTAAATGAGCAGTTCTTC.